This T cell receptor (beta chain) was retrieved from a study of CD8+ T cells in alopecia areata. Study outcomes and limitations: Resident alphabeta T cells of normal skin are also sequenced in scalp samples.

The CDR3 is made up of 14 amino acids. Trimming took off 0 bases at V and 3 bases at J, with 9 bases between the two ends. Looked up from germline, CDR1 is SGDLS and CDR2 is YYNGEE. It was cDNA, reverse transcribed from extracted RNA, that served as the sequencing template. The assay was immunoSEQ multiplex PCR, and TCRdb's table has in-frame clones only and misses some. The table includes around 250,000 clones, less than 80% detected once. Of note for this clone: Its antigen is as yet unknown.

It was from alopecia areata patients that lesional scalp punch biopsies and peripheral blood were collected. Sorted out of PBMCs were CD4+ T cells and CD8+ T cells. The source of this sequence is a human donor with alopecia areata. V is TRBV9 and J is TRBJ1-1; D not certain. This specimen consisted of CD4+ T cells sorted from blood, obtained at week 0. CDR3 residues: CASSVAPSDTEAFF. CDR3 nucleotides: TGTGCCAGCAGCGTAGCCCCTTCGGACACTGAAGCTTTCTTT.